This T cell receptor (beta chain) was recovered during a study of blood T cell repertoires in COVID-19. Overall study context: The cDNA or gDNA used as material had been derived from T cells, B-cell-depleted T cells, or PBMCs.

Original processing methods: Using reference gene primer amplification, nucleated cell counts were estimated. Sequencing used immunoSEQ multiplex PCR; TCRdb keeps in-frame clones, though not all of them. That table is the source of V, J and clone size, and D and trimming were worked out from the DNA. The sample carries some 100,000 clones, roughly 88% recorded once. With 3 bases clipped from V and 6 bases from J, the junction kept 3 bases outside the gene matches. The germline CDR1 and CDR2 sequences are KGHSH and LQKENI. The CDR3 has 16 amino acids. Sequenced input: peripheral blood. The rearrangement links TRBV18 to TRBJ2-2; 14 bases line up with TRBD2. The receptor's source is an elderly woman with active or convalescent COVID-19. The CDR3 spells CASSPPGLAGAGELFF. The CDR3 nucleotides read TGTGCCAGCTCACCGCCGGGACTAGCGGGAGCCGGGGAGCTGTTTTTT.